These 12 T cell receptor beta chains originate from one sample sequenced in a study of blood T cell repertoires in COVID-19. Sequenced by immunoSEQ multiplex PCR; TCRdb stores in-frame clones only, minus some. The sample consists of fewer than 650,000 clones, about 89% of them appearing once. The sequenced sample consisted of peripheral blood. All receptors come from a woman aged 45 to 65 with COVID-19, enrolled during active disease.

In regard to this clone: Other DNA sequences in the sample encode the same CDR3. The rearrangement joins TRBV5-1 to TRBJ2-1; 11 nucleotides align to TRBD1. The CDR3 loop spans 16 amino acids. The J segment lost 4 bases and the V segment lost 3 bases, leaving 6 bases of the junction unmatched. Germline assignment: CDR1 SGHRS and CDR2 YFSETQ. The CDR3 sequence: CASSSLGTGGYNEQFF. In nucleotides, the CDR3 is TGCGCCAGCAGCTCCCTAGGGACAGGGGGTTACAATGAGCAGTTCTTC.

The chain has TRBV6-5 and TRBJ1-1; TRBD1 might be the D (6 bases). The V end lost 7 bases, the J end lost 4 bases, and 16 bases lay between the germline ends. Germline V CDR1 and CDR2: MNHEY, SVGAGI. CDR3 length: 14 amino acids. CDR3 nucleotide sequence: TGTGCCAGCAAAAAGGGGGTTGAGGGCACTGAAGCTTTCTTT. This sequence encodes CASKKGVEGTEAFF.

The chain carries TRBV9 and TRBJ1-2, with 8 bases lining up with TRBD1. V shed 3 bases, J shed 4 bases, and the junction held 8 bases outside the gene matches. Germline CDR1 and CDR2: SGDLS and YYNGEE. There are 15 residues in the CDR3. The CDR3 region has the DNA TGTGCCAGCAGCGCGGGGGGACAGGTTTTCTATGGCTACACCTTC. Its protein is CASSAGGQVFYGYTF. Based on the CDR3 plus reference TRBV9 and TRBJ1-2, the full variable domain is DSGVTQTPKHLITATGQRVTLRCSPRSGDLSVYWYQQSLDQGLQFLIQYYNGEERAKGNILERFSAQQFPDLHSELNLSSLELGDSALYFCASSAGGQVFYGYTFGSGTRLTVV.

This clone was detected ten times or more. The chain uses TRBV3-1 (or the pseudogene TRBV3-2) and TRBJ1-3; D not resolved. The CDR3 runs 15 residues. The germline V gene has CDR1 LGHDT and CDR2 YNNKEL (reference sequence). V was pared by 2 bases and J by 3 bases, with 11 bases between. The CDR3 protein is CASSQMNAGGNTIYF. The CDR3 nucleotides are TGTGCCAGCAGCCAAATGAACGCAGGTGGAAACACCATATATTTT.

The chain combines TRBV9 with TRBJ2-3, with D possibly being TRBD2 (6 bases). The CDR3 consists of 14 residues. Germline lookup yields CDR1 SGDLS and CDR2 YYNGEE. With 0 bases removed from V and 14 bases from J, the gap between germline ends came to 19 bases. CDR3 region: CASSVAASAPVLYF. The CDR3 DNA reads as TGTGCCAGCAGCGTAGCGGCTAGCGCCCCGGTTCTGTATTTT.

The gene calls are TRBV7-9 and TRBJ1-2, with 7 bases aligning to TRBD1. From germline, CDR1 is SEHNR and CDR2 FQNEAQ (reference sequence). V shed 1 base, J shed 8 bases, and the junction held 7 bases outside the gene matches. This CDR3 contains 14 residues. This CDR3 is CASSLGGGANGYTF. The CDR3, as DNA: TGTGCCAGCAGCTTAGGAGGGGGCGCAAACGGCTACACCTTC.

This clone was seen only once. The chain has TRBV3-1 (or the pseudogene TRBV3-2) and TRBJ2-7, with TRBD2 matching 7 bases. The trim removed 3 bases at V and 7 bases at J, leaving 9 bases unmatched. Germline V gives CDR1 LGHDT, CDR2 YNNKEL (reference sequence). This CDR3 spans 14 amino acids. The CDR3 sequence is CASSQAGETPEQYF. CDR3 bases: TGTGCCAGCAGCCAGGCGGGGGAGACTCCGGAGCAGTACTTC.

The CDR3 loop is CAWGSGQLNEKLFF. Here the CDR3 DNA reads TGTGCCTGGGGTTCGGGACAGCTAAATGAAAAACTGTTTTTT. This chain uses TRBV30 with TRBJ1-4; 7 bases are shared with TRBD1. The CDR3 spans 14 residues. With V trimmed by 5 bases and J by 5 bases, 8 bases remained unmatched. The germline CDR1 and CDR2 sequences are GTSNPN and SVGIG (reference sequence).

The chain is built from TRBV7-6 and TRBJ1-2; no clear D. The CDR3 length is 13 residues. The germline V gene encodes CDR1 SGHVS and CDR2 FNYEAQ. V was pared by 0 bases and J by 1 base, with 3 bases between. The CDR3 DNA reads TGTGCCAGCAGCTTAGCCCATAACTATGGCTACACCTTC. Its translation: CASSLAHNYGYTF.

The chain has TRBV6-2 or TRBV6-3 and TRBJ1-6, with D perhaps matching TRBD1 (6 bases). The V end was cut by 2 bases, the J end by 4 bases, with 12 bases between. Germline loops: CDR1 MNHEY, CDR2 SVGEGT. The CDR3 is 16 residues long. The CDR3 DNA reads TGTGCCAGCAGTTACCAGGGGAGGGGATATAATTCACCCCTCCACTTT. It is translated as CASSYQGRGYNSPLHF.

The sample holds one count of this clone. This chain links TRBV9 with TRBJ2-7; D gene unclear. Trimming shortened V by 2 bases and J by 3 bases, and 15 bases separated the two germline ends. CDR3 length equals 15 residues. Germline assignment: CDR1 SGDLS and CDR2 YYNGEE. CDR3 region: CASSVGDSRGYEQYF. As DNA, the CDR3 is TGTGCCAGCAGCGTTGGAGATTCCCGCGGCTACGAGCAGTACTTC.

The chain employs TRBV6-5 and TRBJ1-2; weak D call: TRBD1 (6 bases). The V gene lost 4 bases and the J gene lost 4 bases, with 13 bases spanning the gap. This CDR3 region has 14 residues. CDR1 and CDR2 (germline): MNHEY, SVGAGI. DNA for the CDR3: TGTGCCAGCAGTTTCGAAAAGGGGGTCTATGGCTACACCTTC. Protein product: CASSFEKGVYGYTF.